Listed below are T cell receptor beta chains from one sample, sequenced in a study of blood T cell repertoires in COVID-19. Using immunoSEQ multiplex PCR, the repertoire was profiled, and TCRdb retains in-frame clones only, with some absent. The sample lists a few hundred thousand clones, around nine tenths occurring once. The sample was PBMCs or T cells enriched from blood (not recorded which). These receptors came from a woman aged 18-29 years who had been exposed to COVID-19. CDR3s leave out the opening cysteine and the closing phenylalanine or tryptophan. D genes are given only for firm matches.

J | V | D | CDR3
TRBJ1-5 | TRBV27 | . | ASSLDRTQGQPQH
TRBJ1-2 | TRBV5-1 | TRBD1 | ASSPTGTGIDYGYT
TRBJ2-1 | TRBV28 | . | ASSTGWVVNEQF
TRBJ2-1 | TRBV5-1 | . | ASSGGRSSYNEQF
TRBJ2-2 | TRBV10-1 | TRBD2 | ASRERDRTGELF
TRBJ1-2 | TRBV27 | TRBD1 | ATTSWTGGVDGYT
TRBJ1-1 | TRBV30 | . | AWSATYVLQGF
TRBJ2-1 | TRBV6-5 | TRBD2 | ASSYAGGNEQF
TRBJ2-3 | TRBV7-3 | TRBD2 | ASSHTSGEADTQY
TRBJ1-1 | TRBV6-5 | TRBD1 | ASSAQGGNTEAF
TRBJ2-1 | TRBV29-1 | . | SVLTQTGVVEQF
TRBJ2-6 | TRBV7-8 | TRBD1 | ASSYGTVPSGANVLT
TRBJ2-7 | TRBV4-2 | TRBD2 | ASSQDLIAGPYEQY
TRBJ1-6 | TRBV6-5 | . | ASGSGFNSPLH
TRBJ2-7 | TRBV24-1 | TRBD1 | ATSESGGYEQY
TRBJ2-1 | TRBV6-2/TRBV6-3 | TRBD2 | ASSLDSGGATEQF
TRBJ1-2 | TRBV12-3/TRBV12-4 | TRBD1 | ASGQGSNYGYT
TRBJ1-1 | TRBV9 | TRBD1 | ASSDSQGLLMNTEAF
TRBJ2-7 | TRBV5-1 | TRBD2 | ASSPEGLAVSYEQY
TRBJ1-2 | TRBV4-1 | . | ASSQAPDSPALGYT
TRBJ1-1 | TRBV29-1 | . | SVEDRIGGDTEAF
TRBJ1-1 | TRBV5-1 | . | ASSLRGANTEAF
TRBJ1-1 | TRBV27 | TRBD1 | ASSIGQGRDTEAF
TRBJ2-7 | TRBV2 | . | ASSGDNAYEQY
TRBJ1-5 | TRBV6-5 | TRBD1 | ASSTDRGIGQPQH
TRBJ1-5 | TRBV7-9 | TRBD1 | ASSAGGPLSNQPQH
TRBJ2-3 | TRBV2 | . | ASKKNSATITSTDTQY
TRBJ2-7 | TRBV6-5 | TRBD1 | ATSQGTYEQY